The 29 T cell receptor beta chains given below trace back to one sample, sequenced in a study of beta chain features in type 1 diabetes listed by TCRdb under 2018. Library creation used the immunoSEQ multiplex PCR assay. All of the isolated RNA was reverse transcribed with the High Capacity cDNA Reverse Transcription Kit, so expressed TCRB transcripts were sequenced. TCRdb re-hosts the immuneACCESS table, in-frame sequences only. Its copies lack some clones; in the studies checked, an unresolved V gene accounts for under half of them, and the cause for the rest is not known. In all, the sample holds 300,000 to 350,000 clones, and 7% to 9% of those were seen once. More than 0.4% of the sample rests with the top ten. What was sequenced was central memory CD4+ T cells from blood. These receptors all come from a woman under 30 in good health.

The CDR3 region is CASSQVGGGTAYNEQFF. The CDR3 region has the DNA TGTGCCAGCAGCCAAGTAGGGGGCGGGACCGCCTACAATGAGCAGTTCTTC. The chain uses TRBV4-2 and TRBJ2-1; a possible D gene is TRBD1 (7 bases). The CDR3 is 17 residues long. Per germline, CDR1 LGHNA and CDR2 YNFKEQ. V was cut by 1 base and J by 2 bases, with 15 bases left in between.

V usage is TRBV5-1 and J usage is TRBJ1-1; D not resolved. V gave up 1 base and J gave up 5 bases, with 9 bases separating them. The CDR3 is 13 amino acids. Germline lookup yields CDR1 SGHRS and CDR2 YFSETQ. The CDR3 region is CASSLFGETEAFF. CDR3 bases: TGCGCCAGCAGCTTGTTCGGGGAAACTGAAGCTTTCTTT.

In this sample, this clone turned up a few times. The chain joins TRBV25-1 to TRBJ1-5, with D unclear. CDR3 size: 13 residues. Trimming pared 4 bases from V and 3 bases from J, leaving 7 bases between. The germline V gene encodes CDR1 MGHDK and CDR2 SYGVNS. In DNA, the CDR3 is TGTGCCAGCAGTGCAAATGACAATCAGCCCCAGCATTTT. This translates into CASSANDNQPQHF.

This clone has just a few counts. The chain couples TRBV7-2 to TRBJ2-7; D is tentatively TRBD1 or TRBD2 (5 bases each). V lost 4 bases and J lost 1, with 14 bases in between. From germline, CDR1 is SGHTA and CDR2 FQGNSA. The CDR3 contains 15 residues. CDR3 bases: TGTGCCAGCAGCTCCTGGGACCTCCCGTCCTACGAGCAGTACTTC. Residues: CASSSWDLPSYEQYF.

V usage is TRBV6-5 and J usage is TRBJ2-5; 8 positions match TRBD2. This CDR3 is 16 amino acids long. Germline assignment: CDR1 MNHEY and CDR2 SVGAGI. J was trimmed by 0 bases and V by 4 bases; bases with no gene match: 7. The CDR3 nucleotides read TGTGCCAGCAGTTCCTCTCTAGCGGGTTACCAAGAGACCCAGTACTTC. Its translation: CASSSSLAGYQETQYF.

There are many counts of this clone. CDR3 sequence: CASSPLQGLSSYEQYF. The CDR3 DNA sequence: TGTGCCAGCTCGCCTCTCCAGGGCCTAAGCTCCTACGAGCAGTACTTC. This sequence joins TRBV18 and TRBJ2-7, with D possibly being TRBD1 (5 bases). Germline CDR1 and CDR2: KGHSH and LQKENI. CDR3 length equals 16 residues. V shed 6 bases and J shed 0 bases, with 18 bases lying between them.

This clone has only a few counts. Here the CDR3 DNA reads TGTGCCAGCAGTGAAGACAGGGCGAATTACAATGAGCAGTTCTTC. This gives the protein CASSEDRANYNEQFF. The chain employs TRBV4-2 and TRBJ2-1, with 7 bases identical to TRBD1. J gave up 4 bases and V 6 bases, and 9 bases lay outside the gene matches. This CDR3 region has 15 residues. In germline, CDR1 is LGHNA, CDR2 YNFKEQ.

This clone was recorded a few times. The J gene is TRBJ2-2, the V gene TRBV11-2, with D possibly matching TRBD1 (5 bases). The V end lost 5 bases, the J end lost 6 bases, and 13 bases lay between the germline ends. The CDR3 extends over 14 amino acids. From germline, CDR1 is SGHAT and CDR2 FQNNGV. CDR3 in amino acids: CASSPGQGAGELFF. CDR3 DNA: TGTGCCAGCAGCCCCGGGCAGGGTGCCGGGGAGCTGTTTTTT.

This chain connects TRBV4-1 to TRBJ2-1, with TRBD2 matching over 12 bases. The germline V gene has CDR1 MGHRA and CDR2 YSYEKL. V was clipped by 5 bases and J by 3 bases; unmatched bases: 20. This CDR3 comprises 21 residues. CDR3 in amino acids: CASSGTERIRGLAGYYNEQFF. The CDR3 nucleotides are TGCGCCAGCAGCGGCACCGAGAGGATCCGCGGACTAGCGGGGTACTACAATGAGCAGTTCTTC.

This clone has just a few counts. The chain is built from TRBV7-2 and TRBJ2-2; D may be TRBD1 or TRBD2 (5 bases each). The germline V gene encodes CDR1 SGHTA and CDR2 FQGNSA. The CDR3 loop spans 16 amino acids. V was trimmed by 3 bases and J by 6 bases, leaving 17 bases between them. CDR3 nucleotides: TGTGCCAGCAGCTTTGGTAGGGGAGAAGTCGCCGGGGAGCTGTTTTTT. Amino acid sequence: CASSFGRGEVAGELFF.

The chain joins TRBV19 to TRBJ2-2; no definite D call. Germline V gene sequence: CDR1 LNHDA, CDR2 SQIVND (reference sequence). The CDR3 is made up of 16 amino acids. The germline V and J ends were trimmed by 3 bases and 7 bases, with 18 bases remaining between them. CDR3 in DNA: TGTGCCAGTAGTATTACGATTTATGCAGGTTACGGGGAGCTGTTTTTT. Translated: CASSITIYAGYGELFF. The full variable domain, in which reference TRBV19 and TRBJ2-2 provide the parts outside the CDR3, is DGGITQSPKYLFRKEGQNVTLSCEQNLNHDAMYWYRQDPGQGLRLIYYSQIVNDFQKGDIAEGYSVSREKKESFPLTVTSAQKNPTAFYLCASSITIYAGYGELFFGEGSRLTVL.

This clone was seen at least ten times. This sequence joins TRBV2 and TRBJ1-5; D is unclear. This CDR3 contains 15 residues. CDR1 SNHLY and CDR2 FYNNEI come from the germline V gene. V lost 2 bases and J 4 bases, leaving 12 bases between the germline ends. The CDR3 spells CASSERSEKNQPQHF. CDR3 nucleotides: TGTGCCAGCAGTGAAAGGTCGGAGAAGAATCAGCCCCAGCATTTT. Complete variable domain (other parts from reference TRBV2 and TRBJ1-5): EPEVTQTPSHQVTQMGQEVILRCVPISNHLYFYWYRQILGQKVEFLVSFYNNEISEKSEIFDDQFSVERPDGSNFTLKIRSTKLEDSAMYFCASSERSEKNQPQHFGDGTRLSIL.

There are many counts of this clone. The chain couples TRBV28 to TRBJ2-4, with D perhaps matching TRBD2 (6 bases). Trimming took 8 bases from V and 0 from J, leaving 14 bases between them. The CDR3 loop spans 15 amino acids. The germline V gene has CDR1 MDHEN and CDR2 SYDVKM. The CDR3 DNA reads TGTGCCAGCCGGACTCGGGGACTAGCCAAAAACATTCAGTACTTC. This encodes CASRTRGLAKNIQYF.

The CDR3 is CASKVRGGDGNTEAFF. CDR3 DNA: TGTGCCAGCAAGGTCCGTGGCGGGGACGGCAACACTGAAGCTTTCTTT. This chain links TRBV7-3 with TRBJ1-1; D possibly corresponds to TRBD1 (5 bases). V was trimmed by 7 bases and J by 2 bases, leaving 20 bases between them. There are 16 residues in the CDR3. CDR1 is SGHTA, CDR2 FQGTGA, per germline.

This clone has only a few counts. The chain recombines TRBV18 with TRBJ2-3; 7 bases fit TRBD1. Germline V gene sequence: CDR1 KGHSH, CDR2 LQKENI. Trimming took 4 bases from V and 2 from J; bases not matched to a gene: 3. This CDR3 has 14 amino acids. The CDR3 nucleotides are TGTGCCAGCTCACGGACAGGAACCACAGATACGCAGTATTTT. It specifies CASSRTGTTDTQYF.

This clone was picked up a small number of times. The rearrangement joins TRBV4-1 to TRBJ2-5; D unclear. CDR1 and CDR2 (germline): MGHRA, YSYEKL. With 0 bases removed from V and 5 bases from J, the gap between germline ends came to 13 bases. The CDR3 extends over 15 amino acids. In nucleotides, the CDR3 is TGCGCCAGCAGCCAAGATTCAGGATTTAGGGAGACCCAGTACTTC. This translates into CASSQDSGFRETQYF.

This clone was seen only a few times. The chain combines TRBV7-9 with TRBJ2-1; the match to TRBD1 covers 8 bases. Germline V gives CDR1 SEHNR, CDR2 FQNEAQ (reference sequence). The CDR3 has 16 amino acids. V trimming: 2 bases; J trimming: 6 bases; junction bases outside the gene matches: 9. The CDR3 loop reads CASSLLLGQGGNEQFF. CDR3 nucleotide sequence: TGTGCCAGCAGCTTATTACTCGGACAGGGTGGCAATGAGCAGTTCTTC.

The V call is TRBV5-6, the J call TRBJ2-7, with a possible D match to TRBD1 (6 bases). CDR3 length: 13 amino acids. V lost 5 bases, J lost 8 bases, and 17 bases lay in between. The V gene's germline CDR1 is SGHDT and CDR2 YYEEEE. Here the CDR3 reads CASSGQPVNKQYF. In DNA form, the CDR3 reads TGTGCCAGCAGTGGACAGCCGGTTAATAAGCAGTACTTC. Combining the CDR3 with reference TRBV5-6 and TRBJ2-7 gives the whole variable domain DAGVTQSPTHLIKTRGQQVTLRCSPKSGHDTVSWYQQALGQGPQFIFQYYEEEERQRGNFPDRFSGHQFPNYSSELNVNALLLGDSALYLCASSGQPVNKQYFGPGTRLTVT.

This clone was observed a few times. The CDR3 bases are TGTGCCAGCAGCCCACAGGGAAATCAGCCCCAGCATTTT. It is translated as CASSPQGNQPQHF. The chain links TRBV7-9 to TRBJ1-5; tentatively, D is TRBD1 (6 bases). From germline, CDR1 is SEHNR and CDR2 FQNEAQ (reference sequence). Trimming stripped 5 bases from V and 4 bases from J, with 9 bases between. This CDR3 has 13 amino acids.

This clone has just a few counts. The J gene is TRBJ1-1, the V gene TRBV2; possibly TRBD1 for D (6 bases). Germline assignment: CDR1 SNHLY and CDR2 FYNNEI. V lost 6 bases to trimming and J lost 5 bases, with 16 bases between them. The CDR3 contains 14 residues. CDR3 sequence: CASSRIQGWTEAFF. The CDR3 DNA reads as TGTGCCAGCAGCCGGATACAGGGATGGACTGAAGCTTTCTTT. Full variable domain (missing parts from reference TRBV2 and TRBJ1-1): EPEVTQTPSHQVTQMGQEVILRCVPISNHLYFYWYRQILGQKVEFLVSFYNNEISEKSEIFDDQFSVERPDGSNFTLKIRSTKLEDSAMYFCASSRIQGWTEAFFGQGTRLTVV.

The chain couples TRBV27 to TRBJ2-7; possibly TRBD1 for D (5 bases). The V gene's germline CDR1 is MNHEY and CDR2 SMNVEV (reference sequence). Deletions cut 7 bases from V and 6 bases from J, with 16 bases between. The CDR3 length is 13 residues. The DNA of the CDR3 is TGTGCCAGCAATCTTAGGCAGGGCGGCGAGCAGTACTTC. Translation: CASNLRQGGEQYF.

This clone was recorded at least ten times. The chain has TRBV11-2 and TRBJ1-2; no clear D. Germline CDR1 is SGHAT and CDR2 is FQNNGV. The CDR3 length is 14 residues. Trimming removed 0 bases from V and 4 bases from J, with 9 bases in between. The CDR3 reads CASSLEAAAYGYTF. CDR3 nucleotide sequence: TGTGCCAGCAGCTTAGAAGCGGCAGCCTATGGCTACACCTTC.

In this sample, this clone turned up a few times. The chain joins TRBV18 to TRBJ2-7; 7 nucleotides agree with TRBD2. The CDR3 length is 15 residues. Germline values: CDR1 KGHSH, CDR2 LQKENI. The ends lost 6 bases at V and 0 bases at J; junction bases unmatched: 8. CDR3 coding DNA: TGTGCCAGCTCCCGCGGGAGTGCCAGCTCCTACGAGCAGTACTTC. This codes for CASSRGSASSYEQYF.

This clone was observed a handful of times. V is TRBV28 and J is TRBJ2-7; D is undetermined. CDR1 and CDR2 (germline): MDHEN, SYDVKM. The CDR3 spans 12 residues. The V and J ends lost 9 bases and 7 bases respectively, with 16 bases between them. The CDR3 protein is CASQKYTWEQYF. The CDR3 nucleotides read TGTGCCAGTCAAAAATACACGTGGGAGCAGTACTTC.

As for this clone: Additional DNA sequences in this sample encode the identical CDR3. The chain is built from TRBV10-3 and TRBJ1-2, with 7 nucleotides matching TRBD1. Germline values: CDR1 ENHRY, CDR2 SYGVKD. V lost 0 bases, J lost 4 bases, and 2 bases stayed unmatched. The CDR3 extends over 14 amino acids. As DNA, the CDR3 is TGTGCCATCAGTGAGTCGAGGGACAGCTATGGCTACACCTTC. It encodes CAISESRDSYGYTF.

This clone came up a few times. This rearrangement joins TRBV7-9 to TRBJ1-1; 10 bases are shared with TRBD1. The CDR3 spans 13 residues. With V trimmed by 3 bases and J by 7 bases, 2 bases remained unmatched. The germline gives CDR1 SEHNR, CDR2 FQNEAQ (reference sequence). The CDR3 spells CASSLGQGSEAFF. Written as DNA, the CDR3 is TGTGCCAGCAGCTTGGGACAGGGGAGTGAAGCTTTCTTT.

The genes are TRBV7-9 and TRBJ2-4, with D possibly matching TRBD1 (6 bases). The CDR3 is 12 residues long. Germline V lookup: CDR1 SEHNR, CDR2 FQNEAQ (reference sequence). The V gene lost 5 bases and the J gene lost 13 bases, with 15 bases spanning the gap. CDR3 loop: CASSPPRGGQYF. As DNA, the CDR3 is TGTGCCAGCAGCCCGCCCAGGGGCGGGCAGTACTTC. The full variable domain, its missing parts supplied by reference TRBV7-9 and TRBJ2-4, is DTGVSQNPRHKITKRGQNVTFRCDPISEHNRLYWYRQTLGQGPEFLTYFQNEAQLEKSRLLSDRFSAERPKGSFSTLEIQRTEQGDSAMYLCASSPPRGGQYFGAGTRLSVL.

The CDR3 loop is CASSLGYDYGYTF. The CDR3 DNA reads TGTGCCAGCAGTTTAGGTTACGATTATGGCTACACCTTC. The genes are TRBV28 and TRBJ1-2, with D unresolved. Germline V gene data show CDR1 as MDHEN and CDR2 as SYDVKM. The CDR3 extends over 13 amino acids. Trimming shortened V by 2 bases and J by 5 bases, and 9 bases separated the two germline ends.

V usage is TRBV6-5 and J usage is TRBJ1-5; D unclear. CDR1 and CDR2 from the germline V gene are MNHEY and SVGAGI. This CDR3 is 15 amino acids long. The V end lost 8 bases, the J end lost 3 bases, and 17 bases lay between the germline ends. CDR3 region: CASRIDADPNQPQHF. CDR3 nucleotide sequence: TGTGCCAGCCGGATCGATGCTGACCCCAATCAGCCCCAGCATTTT.